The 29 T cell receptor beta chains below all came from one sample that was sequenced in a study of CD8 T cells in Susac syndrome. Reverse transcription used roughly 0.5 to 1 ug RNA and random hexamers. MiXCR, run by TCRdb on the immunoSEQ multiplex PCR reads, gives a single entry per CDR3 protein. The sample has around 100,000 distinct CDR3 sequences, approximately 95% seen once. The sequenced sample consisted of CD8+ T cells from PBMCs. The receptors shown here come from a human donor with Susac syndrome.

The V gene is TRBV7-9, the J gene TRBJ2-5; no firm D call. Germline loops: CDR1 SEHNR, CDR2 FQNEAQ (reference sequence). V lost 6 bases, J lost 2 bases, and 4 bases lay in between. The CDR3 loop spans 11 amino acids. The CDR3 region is CASRNQETQYF. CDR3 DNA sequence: TGTGCCAGCAGGAATCAAGAGACCCAGTACTTC. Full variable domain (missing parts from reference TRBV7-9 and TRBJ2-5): DTGVSQNPRHKITKRGQNVTFRCDPISEHNRLYWYRQTLGQGPEFLTYFQNEAQLEKSRLLSDRFSAERPKGSFSTLEIQRTEQGDSAMYLCASRNQETQYFGPGTRLLVL.

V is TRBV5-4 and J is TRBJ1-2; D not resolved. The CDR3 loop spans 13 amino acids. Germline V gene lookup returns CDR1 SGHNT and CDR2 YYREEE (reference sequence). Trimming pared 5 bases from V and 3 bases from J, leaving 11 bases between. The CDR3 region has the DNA TGTGCCAGCAGGGATAGGGCGTACTATGGCTACACCTTC. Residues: CASRDRAYYGYTF.

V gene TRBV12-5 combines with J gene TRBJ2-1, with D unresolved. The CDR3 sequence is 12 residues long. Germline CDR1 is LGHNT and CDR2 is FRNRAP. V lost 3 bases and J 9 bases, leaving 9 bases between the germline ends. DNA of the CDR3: TGTGCTAGTGGTTTTGGGAAGACTGAGCAGTTCTTC. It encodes CASGFGKTEQFF.

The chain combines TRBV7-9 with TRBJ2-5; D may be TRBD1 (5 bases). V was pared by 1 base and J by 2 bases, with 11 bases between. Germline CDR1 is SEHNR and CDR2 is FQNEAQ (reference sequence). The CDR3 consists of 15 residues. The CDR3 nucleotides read TGTGCCAGCAGCTTAGAGACAGAAATTCAAGAGACCCAGTACTTC. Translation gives CASSLETEIQETQYF. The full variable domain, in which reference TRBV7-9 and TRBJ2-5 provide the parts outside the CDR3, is DTGVSQNPRHKITKRGQNVTFRCDPISEHNRLYWYRQTLGQGPEFLTYFQNEAQLEKSRLLSDRFSAERPKGSFSTLEIQRTEQGDSAMYLCASSLETEIQETQYFGPGTRLLVL.

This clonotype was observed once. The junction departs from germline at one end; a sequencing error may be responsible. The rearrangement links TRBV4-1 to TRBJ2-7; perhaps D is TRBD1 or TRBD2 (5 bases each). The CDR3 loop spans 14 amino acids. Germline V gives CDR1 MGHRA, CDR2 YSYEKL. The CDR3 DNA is TGCGCCAGCAGCCCCTCCCGGGACCCCTATGAGCAGTACTTC. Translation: CASSPSRDPYEQYF.

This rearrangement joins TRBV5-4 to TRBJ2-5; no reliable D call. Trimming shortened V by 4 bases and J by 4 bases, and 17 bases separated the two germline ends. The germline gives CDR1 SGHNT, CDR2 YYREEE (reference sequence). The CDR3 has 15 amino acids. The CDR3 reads CASSIPHSLGETQYF. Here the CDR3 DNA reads TGTGCCAGCAGCATACCGCACAGTCTCGGAGAGACCCAGTACTTC.

CDR3 protein: CASSPPVSSLIYEQYF. As DNA, the CDR3 is TGTGCCAGCTCACCACCGGTTTCGAGTCTCATCTACGAGCAGTACTTC. The J gene is TRBJ2-7, the V gene TRBV18; D not resolved. CDR1 is KGHSH, CDR2 LQKENI, per germline. The CDR3 is 16 residues long. V was trimmed by 0 bases and J by 3 bases, leaving 15 bases between them. Drawing the rest from reference TRBV18 and TRBJ2-7, the complete variable domain is NAGVMQNPRHLVRRRGQEARLRCSPMKGHSHVYWYRQLPEEGLKFMVYLQKENIIDESGMPKERFSAEFPKEGPSILRIQQVVRGDSAAYFCASSPPVSSLIYEQYFGPGTRLTVT.

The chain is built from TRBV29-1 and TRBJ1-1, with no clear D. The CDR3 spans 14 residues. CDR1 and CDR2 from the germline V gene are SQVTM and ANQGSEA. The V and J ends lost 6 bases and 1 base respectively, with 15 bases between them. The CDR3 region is CSVLWYQANTEAFF. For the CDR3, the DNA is TGCAGCGTCCTGTGGTATCAGGCGAACACTGAAGCTTTCTTT. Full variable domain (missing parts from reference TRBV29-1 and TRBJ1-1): SAVISQKPSRDICQRGTSLTIQCQVDSQVTMMFWYRQQPGQSLTLIATANQGSEATYESGFVIDKFPISRPNLTFSTLTVSNMSPEDSSIYLCSVLWYQANTEAFFGQGTRLTVV.

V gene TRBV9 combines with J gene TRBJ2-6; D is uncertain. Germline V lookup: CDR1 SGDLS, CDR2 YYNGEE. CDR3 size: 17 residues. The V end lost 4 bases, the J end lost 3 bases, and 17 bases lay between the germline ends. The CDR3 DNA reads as TGTGCCAGCAGCCCCCCGCGTAAGGGAAATGGGGCCAACGTCCTGACTTTC. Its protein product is CASSPPRKGNGANVLTF.

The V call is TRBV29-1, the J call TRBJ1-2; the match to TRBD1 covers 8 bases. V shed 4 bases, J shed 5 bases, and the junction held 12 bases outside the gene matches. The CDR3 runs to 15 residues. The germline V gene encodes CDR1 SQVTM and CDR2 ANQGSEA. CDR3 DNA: TGCAGCGTTGTTAGGAGACAGGGGCGAATTTATGGCTACACCTTC. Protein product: CSVVRRQGRIYGYTF.

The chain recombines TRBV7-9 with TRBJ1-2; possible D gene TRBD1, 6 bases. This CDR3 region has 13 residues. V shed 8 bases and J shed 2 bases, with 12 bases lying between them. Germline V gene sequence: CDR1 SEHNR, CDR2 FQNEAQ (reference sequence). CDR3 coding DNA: TGTGCCAGCGGAACCACAGGGAACTATGGCTACACCTTC. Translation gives CASGTTGNYGYTF.

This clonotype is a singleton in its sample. This CDR3 reads CASSILGGTEAFF. The CDR3 DNA follows: TGTGCCAGCTCAATCCTAGGGGGAACTGAAGCTTTCTTT. The J gene is TRBJ1-1, the V gene TRBV27, with a possible D match to TRBD1 (6 bases). Germline CDR1 is MNHEY and CDR2 is SMNVEV (reference sequence). This CDR3 has 13 amino acids. The V and J ends lost 8 bases and 5 bases respectively, with 15 bases between them.

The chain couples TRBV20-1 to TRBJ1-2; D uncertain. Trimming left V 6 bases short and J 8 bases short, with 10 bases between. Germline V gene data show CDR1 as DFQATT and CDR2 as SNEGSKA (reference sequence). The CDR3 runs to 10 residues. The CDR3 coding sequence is TGCAGTGCCCATCAACCGGGCTACACCTTC. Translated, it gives CSAHQPGYTF.

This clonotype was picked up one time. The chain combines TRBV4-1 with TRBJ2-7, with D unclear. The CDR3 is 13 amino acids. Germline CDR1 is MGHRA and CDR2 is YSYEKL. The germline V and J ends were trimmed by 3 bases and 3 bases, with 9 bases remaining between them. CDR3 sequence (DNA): TGCGCCAGCAGCCAGGACGGGTTCTACGAGCAGTACTTC. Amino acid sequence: CASSQDGFYEQYF.

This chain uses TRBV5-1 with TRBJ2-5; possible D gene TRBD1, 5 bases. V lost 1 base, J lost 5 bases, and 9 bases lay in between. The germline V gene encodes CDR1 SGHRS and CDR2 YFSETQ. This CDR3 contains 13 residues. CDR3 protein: CASSLQGWETQYF. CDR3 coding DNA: TGCGCCAGCAGCTTGCAGGGATGGGAGACCCAGTACTTC.

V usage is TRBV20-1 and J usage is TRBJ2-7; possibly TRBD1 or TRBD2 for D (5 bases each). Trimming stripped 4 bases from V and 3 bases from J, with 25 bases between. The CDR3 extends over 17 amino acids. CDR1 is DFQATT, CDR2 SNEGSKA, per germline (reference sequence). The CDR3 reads CSAKEGWGPGSSYEQYF. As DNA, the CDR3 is TGCAGTGCTAAAGAGGGATGGGGCCCAGGGAGCAGCTACGAGCAGTACTTC.

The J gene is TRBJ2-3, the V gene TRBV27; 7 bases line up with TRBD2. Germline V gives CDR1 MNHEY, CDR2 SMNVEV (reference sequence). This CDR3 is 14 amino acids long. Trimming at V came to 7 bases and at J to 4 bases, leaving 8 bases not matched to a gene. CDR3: CASNLRGDADTQYF. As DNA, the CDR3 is TGTGCCAGCAACCTTCGGGGGGACGCAGATACGCAGTATTTT.

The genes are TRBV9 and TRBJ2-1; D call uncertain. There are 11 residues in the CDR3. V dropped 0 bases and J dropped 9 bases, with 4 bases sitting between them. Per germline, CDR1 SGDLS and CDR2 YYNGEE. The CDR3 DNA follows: TGTGCCAGCAGCGTAGCTACTGAGCAGTTCTTC. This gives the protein CASSVATEQFF.

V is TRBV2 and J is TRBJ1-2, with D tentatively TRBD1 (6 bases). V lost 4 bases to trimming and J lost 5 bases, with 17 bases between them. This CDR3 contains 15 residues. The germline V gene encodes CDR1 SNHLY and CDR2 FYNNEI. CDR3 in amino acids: CASSGSVDSLYGYTF. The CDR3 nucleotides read TGTGCCAGCAGTGGAAGTGTGGACAGCTTATATGGCTACACCTTC.

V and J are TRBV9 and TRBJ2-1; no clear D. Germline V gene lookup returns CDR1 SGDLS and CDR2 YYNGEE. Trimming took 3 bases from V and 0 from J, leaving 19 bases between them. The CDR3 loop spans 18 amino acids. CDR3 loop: CASSASEARKDSYNEQFF. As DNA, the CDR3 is TGTGCCAGCAGCGCCTCCGAGGCTAGAAAGGACTCCTACAATGAGCAGTTCTTC.

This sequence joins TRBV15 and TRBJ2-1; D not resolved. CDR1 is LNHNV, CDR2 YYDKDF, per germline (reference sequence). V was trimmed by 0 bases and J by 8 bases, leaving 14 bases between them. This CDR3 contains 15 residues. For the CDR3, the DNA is TGTGCCACCAGCAGAGAGTCGGCAGGCGGAGATGAGCAGTTCTTC. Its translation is CATSRESAGGDEQFF. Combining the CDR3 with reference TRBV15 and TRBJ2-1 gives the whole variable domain DAMVIQNPRYQVTQFGKPVTLSCSQTLNHNVMYWYQQKSSQAPKLLFHYYDKDFNNEADTPDNFQSRRPNTSFCFLDIRSPGLGDTAMYLCATSRESAGGDEQFFGPGTRLTVL.

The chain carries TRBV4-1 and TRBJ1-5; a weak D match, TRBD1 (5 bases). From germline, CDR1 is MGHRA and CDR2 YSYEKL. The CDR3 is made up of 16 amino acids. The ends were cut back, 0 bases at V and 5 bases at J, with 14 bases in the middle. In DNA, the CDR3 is TGCGCCAGCAGCCAAGAACCGTGGCAGGGCGATCAGCCCCAGCATTTT. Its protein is CASSQEPWQGDQPQHF.

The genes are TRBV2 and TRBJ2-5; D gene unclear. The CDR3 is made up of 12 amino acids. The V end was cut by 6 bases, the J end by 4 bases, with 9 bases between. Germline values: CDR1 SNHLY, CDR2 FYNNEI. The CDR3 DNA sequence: TGTGCCAGCAGGGATAATTCAGAGACCCAGTACTTC. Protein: CASRDNSETQYF.

CDR3 coding DNA: TGCAGCGTTGTACCCGGGACAGCGTGGGCGGGCTACAATGAGCAGTTCTTC. Its translation is CSVVPGTAWAGYNEQFF. The chain employs TRBV29-1 and TRBJ2-1; 7 bases are shared with TRBD1. In germline, CDR1 is SQVTM, CDR2 ANQGSEA. This CDR3 has 17 residues. Trimming removed 4 bases from V and 3 bases from J; junction bases left unmatched: 15.

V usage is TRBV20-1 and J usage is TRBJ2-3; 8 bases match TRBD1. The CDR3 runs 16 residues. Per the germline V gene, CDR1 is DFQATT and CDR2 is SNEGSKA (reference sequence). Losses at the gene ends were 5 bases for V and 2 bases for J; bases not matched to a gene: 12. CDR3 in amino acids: CSADPRTGRTTDTQYF. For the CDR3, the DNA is TGCAGTGCTGACCCAAGGACAGGGAGGACCACAGATACGCAGTATTTT.

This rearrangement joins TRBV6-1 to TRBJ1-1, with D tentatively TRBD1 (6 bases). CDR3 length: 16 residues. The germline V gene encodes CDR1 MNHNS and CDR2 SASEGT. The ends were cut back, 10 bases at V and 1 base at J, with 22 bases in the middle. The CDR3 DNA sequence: TGTGCCACCCGCCGACCGGTGGGGGGGCAGAACACTGAAGCTTTCTTT. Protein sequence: CATRRPVGGQNTEAFF.

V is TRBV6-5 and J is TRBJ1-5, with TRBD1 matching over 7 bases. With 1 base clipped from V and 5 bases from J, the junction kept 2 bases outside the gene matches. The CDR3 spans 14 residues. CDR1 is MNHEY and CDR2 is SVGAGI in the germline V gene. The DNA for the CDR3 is TGTGCCAGCAGTTACTTGGGGACAGATCAGCCCCAGCATTTT. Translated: CASSYLGTDQPQHF.

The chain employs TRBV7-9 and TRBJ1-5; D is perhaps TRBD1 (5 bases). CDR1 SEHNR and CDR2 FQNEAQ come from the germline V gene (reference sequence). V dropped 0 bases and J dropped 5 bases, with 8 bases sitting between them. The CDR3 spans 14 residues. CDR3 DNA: TGTGCCAGCAGCTTAGCGTCGGGGGATCAGCCCCAGCATTTT. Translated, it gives CASSLASGDQPQHF.

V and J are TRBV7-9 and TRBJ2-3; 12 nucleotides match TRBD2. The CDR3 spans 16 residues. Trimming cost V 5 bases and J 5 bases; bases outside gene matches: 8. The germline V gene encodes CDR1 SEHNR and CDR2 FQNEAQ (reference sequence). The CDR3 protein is CASSERLAGALDTQYF. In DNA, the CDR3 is TGTGCCAGCAGCGAAAGACTAGCGGGAGCTTTAGATACGCAGTATTTT.